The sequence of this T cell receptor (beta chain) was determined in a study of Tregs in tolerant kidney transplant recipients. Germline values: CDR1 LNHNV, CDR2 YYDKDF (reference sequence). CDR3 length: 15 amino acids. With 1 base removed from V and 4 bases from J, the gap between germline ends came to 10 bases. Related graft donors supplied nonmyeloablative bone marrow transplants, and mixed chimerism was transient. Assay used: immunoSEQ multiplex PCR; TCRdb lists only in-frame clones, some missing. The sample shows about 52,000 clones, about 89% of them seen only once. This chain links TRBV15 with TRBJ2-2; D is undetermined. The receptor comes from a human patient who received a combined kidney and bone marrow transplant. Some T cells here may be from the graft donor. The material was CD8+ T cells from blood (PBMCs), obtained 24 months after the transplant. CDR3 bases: TGTGCCACCAGCAGAGCCCAAATCCCCACCGGGGAGCTGTTTTTT. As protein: CATSRAQIPTGELFF.